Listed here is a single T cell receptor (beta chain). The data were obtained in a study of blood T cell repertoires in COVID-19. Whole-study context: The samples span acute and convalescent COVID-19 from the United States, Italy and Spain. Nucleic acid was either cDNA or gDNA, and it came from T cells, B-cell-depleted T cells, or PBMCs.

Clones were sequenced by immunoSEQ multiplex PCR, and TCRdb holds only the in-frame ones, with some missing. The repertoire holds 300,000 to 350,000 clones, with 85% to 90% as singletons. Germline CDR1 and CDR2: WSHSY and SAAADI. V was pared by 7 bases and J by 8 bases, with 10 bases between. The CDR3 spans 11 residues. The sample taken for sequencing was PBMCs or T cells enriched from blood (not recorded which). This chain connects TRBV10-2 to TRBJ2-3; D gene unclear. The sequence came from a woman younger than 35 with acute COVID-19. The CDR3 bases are TGCGCCAGCACCGGCGCTAGTACGCAGTATTTT. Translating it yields CASTGASTQYF.